This paragraph reports one T cell receptor beta chain. The data originate from a study of blood T cell repertoires in COVID-19. Turning to the study itself: Whether acute or convalescent, the COVID-19 samples came from the United States, Italy and Spain.

Generated by immunoSEQ multiplex PCR, the TCRdb table keeps only in-frame clones and is missing some. The table includes about 50,000 clones, about nine tenths detected once. This CDR3 contains 13 residues. The ends were cut back, 4 bases at V and 6 bases at J, with 9 bases in the middle. CDR1 is SEHNR and CDR2 is FQNEAQ in the germline V gene (reference sequence). Sequenced: peripheral blood. The TCR sequence derives from an older man with active or convalescent COVID-19. The chain employs TRBV7-9 and TRBJ2-2; D is possibly TRBD1 (5 bases). The CDR3 loop reads CASSSGYSGELFF. The CDR3 DNA sequence: TGTGCCAGCAGCTCAGGGTATTCCGGGGAGCTGTTTTTT.